The 20 T cell receptor beta chains given below trace back to one sample, sequenced in a study of technical replicates of blood from several donors. Only in-frame clones appear in the TCRdb table, and some are missing; sequencing was by immunoSEQ multiplex PCR. This sample yields roughly 82,000 clones, of which approximately 96% are seen a single time; 0.3% to 0.45% belongs to the top ten. Sequenced material: T cells isolated from PBMCs. These receptors were collected from a human donor in good health.

In DNA, the CDR3 is TGTGCCAGTAGTGATAGCGGGAACTCCTACGAGCAGTACTTC. Residues: CASSDSGNSYEQYF. The chain joins TRBV19 to TRBJ2-7; 8 bases align to TRBD2. V shed 5 bases and J 0 bases; nucleotides not matched to a gene: 3. The germline V gene encodes CDR1 LNHDA and CDR2 SQIVND (reference sequence). The CDR3 spans 14 residues.

This chain connects TRBV27 to TRBJ1-2, with 9 bases fitting TRBD1. V shed 5 bases and J 7 bases; nucleotides not matched to a gene: 11. CDR1 is MNHEY and CDR2 is SMNVEV in the germline V gene (reference sequence). The CDR3 covers 15 residues. Written as DNA, the CDR3 is TGTGCCAGCAGTACCACCGGGACAGGGATGAGTGGCTACACCTTC. This sequence encodes CASSTTGTGMSGYTF.

The rearrangement joins TRBV4-1 to TRBJ1-3; TRBD1 matches 7 bases. This CDR3 is built from 16 residues. Germline V gene sequence: CDR1 MGHRA, CDR2 YSYEKL. V lost 1 base to trimming and J lost 1 base; unmatched junction nucleotides: 4. The DNA of the CDR3 is TGCGCCAGCAGCCAAGGTCCGGGACAGTCTGGAAACACCATATATTTT. Protein sequence: CASSQGPGQSGNTIYF.

CDR3 residues: CAITPTHNYGYTF. The CDR3 bases are TGTGCCATAACTCCGACACACAACTATGGCTACACCTTC. The J gene is TRBJ1-2, the V gene TRBV28; the D is unclear. Germline CDR1 and CDR2: MDHEN and SYDVKM. The germline V and J ends were trimmed by 10 bases and 2 bases, with 14 bases remaining between them. CDR3 length: 13 residues.

The V and J genes are TRBV11-2 and TRBJ2-7; 11 bases agree with TRBD2. With 5 bases clipped from V and 5 bases from J, the junction kept 8 bases outside the gene matches. This CDR3 spans 15 amino acids. Germline assignment: CDR1 SGHAT and CDR2 FQNNGV. The CDR3 DNA sequence: TGTGCCAGCAGCCCAACTAGCGGGAGAATCAACGAGCAGTACTTC. Residues: CASSPTSGRINEQYF.

This chain uses TRBV13 with TRBJ1-2, with a possible D match to TRBD1 (6 bases). The V gene lost 3 bases and the J gene lost 8 bases, with 10 bases spanning the gap. Germline loops: CDR1 PRHDT, CDR2 FYEKMQ (reference sequence). CDR3 length equals 12 residues. DNA of the CDR3: TGTGCCAGCAGCTTTGACAGGAGAGGCTACACCTTC. Protein product: CASSFDRRGYTF.

The gene calls are TRBV30 and TRBJ2-5; perhaps TRBD1 as D (6 bases). Germline CDR1 and CDR2: GTSNPN and SVGIG (reference sequence). The length of the CDR3 is 13 residues. V was cut by 8 bases and J by 1 base, with 14 bases left in between. CDR3 region: CARTDSPQETQYF. Here the CDR3 DNA reads TGTGCCCGTACGGACAGTCCCCAAGAGACCCAGTACTTC. The full variable domain, its missing parts supplied by reference TRBV30 and TRBJ2-5, is SQTIHQWPATLVQPVGSPLSLECTVEGTSNPNLYWYRQAAGRGLQLLFYSVGIGQISSEVPQNLSASRPQDRQFILSSKKLLLSDSGFYLCARTDSPQETQYFGPGTRLLVL.

V is TRBV30 and J is TRBJ1-2; D perhaps matches TRBD1 (5 bases). The germline V gene has CDR1 GTSNPN and CDR2 SVGIG (reference sequence). This CDR3 has 15 residues. The V gene lost 5 bases and the J gene lost 6 bases, with 22 bases spanning the gap. The CDR3: CAWHHGGSPGDGYTF. As DNA, the CDR3 is TGTGCCTGGCATCATGGCGGTTCCCCGGGGGATGGCTACACCTTC. The variable domain in full, completed from reference TRBV30 and TRBJ1-2, reads SQTIHQWPATLVQPVGSPLSLECTVEGTSNPNLYWYRQAAGRGLQLLFYSVGIGQISSEVPQNLSASRPQDRQFILSSKKLLLSDSGFYLCAWHHGGSPGDGYTFGSGTRLTVV.

The rearrangement uses TRBV9 and TRBJ1-2; unclear D gene. The CDR3 has 11 residues. V was trimmed by 4 bases and J by 4 bases, leaving 5 bases between them. Germline-derived CDR1 and CDR2 are SGDLS and YYNGEE. Written as DNA, the CDR3 is TGTGCCAGCAGCACCAGCTATGGCTACACCTTC. It specifies CASSTSYGYTF.

V is TRBV28 and J is TRBJ2-6; TRBD1 aligns across 9 bases. J gave up 0 bases and V 6 bases, and 15 bases lay outside the gene matches. Germline CDR1 and CDR2: MDHEN and SYDVKM. The CDR3 runs to 20 residues. The CDR3, as DNA: TGTGCCAGCAGGGCTAGGACAGGGGAAAAAATACCCTCTGGGGCCAACGTCCTGACTTTC. Its translation: CASRARTGEKIPSGANVLTF.

The chain has TRBV5-1 and TRBJ2-3; D not certain. Deletions cut 2 bases from V and 3 bases from J, with 13 bases between. CDR3 length: 15 amino acids. In germline, CDR1 is SGHRS, CDR2 YFSETQ. As DNA, the CDR3 is TGCGCCAGCAGCTTTACTCGGAGTAGGACAGATACGCAGTATTTT. This sequence encodes CASSFTRSRTDTQYF.

The V gene is TRBV7-2, the J gene TRBJ1-1, with unresolved D. Looked up from germline, CDR1 is SGHTA and CDR2 is FQGNSA. With 1 base removed from V and 3 bases from J, the gap between germline ends came to 9 bases. The CDR3 covers 14 residues. CDR3 nucleotides: TGTGCCAGCAGCTTAGTGGCGGGAGACACTGAAGCTTTCTTT. Translated, it gives CASSLVAGDTEAFF.

This sequence joins TRBV5-6 and TRBJ2-7; 8 nucleotides agree with TRBD2. Germline lookup yields CDR1 SGHDT and CDR2 YYEEEE. The CDR3 length is 14 residues. V trimming: 6 bases; J trimming: 4 bases; junction bases outside the gene matches: 9. The CDR3 spells CASTREGNRYEQYF. The CDR3 DNA reads as TGTGCCAGCACACGGGAGGGCAATCGGTACGAGCAGTACTTC. Full variable domain (remainder filled in from reference TRBV5-6 and TRBJ2-7): DAGVTQSPTHLIKTRGQQVTLRCSPKSGHDTVSWYQQALGQGPQFIFQYYEEEERQRGNFPDRFSGHQFPNYSSELNVNALLLGDSALYLCASTREGNRYEQYFGPGTRLTVT.

This clone occurred a few times. V and J are TRBV9 and TRBJ1-1, with 7 bases matching TRBD1. V lost 0 bases to trimming and J lost 8 bases; unmatched junction nucleotides: 10. The CDR3 runs 15 residues. CDR1 SGDLS and CDR2 YYNGEE come from the germline V gene. CDR3 sequence reads: CASSVVPAGQFEAFF. The CDR3 bases are TGTGCCAGCAGCGTAGTTCCCGCGGGACAGTTCGAAGCTTTCTTT.

This chain joins TRBV7-8 and TRBJ2-7, with TRBD2 matching over 7 bases. With V trimmed by 5 bases and J by 4 bases, 5 bases remained unmatched. The CDR3 extends over 13 amino acids. The germline V gene encodes CDR1 SGHVS and CDR2 FQNEAQ. For the CDR3, the DNA is TGTGCCAGCAGCCGCGGGGGAAGATACGAGCAGTACTTC. It yields the protein CASSRGGRYEQYF.

The V gene is TRBV5-4, the J gene TRBJ2-4; 13 bases map to TRBD2. Germline V gene sequence: CDR1 SGHNT, CDR2 YYREEE (reference sequence). This CDR3 is built from 15 residues. Trimming at V came to 4 bases and at J to 9 bases, leaving 7 bases not matched to a gene. CDR3 coding DNA: TGTGCCAGCAGCCCCGGGACTAGCGGGAATAGCATTCAGTACTTC. The encoded protein is CASSPGTSGNSIQYF. The full variable domain, with the rest looked up from reference TRBV5-4 and TRBJ2-4, is ETGVTQSPTHLIKTRGQQVTLRCSSQSGHNTVSWYQQALGQGPQFIFQYYREEENGRGNFPPRFSGLQFPNYSSELNVNALELDDSALYLCASSPGTSGNSIQYFGAGTRLSVL.

The chain joins TRBV6-5 to TRBJ2-3, with TRBD1 as a possible D gene (5 bases). V lost 6 bases to trimming and J lost 5 bases, with 12 bases between them. CDR1 MNHEY and CDR2 SVGAGI come from the germline V gene. CDR3 length: 13 amino acids. CDR3 coding DNA: TGTGCCAGCAGATATTCAGGGCTAGATACGCAGTATTTT. It encodes CASRYSGLDTQYF.

The rearrangement joins TRBV2 to TRBJ2-1, with D possibly matching TRBD2 (5 bases). With 1 base removed from V and 7 bases from J, the gap between germline ends came to 8 bases. This CDR3 has 13 amino acids. The germline V gene encodes CDR1 SNHLY and CDR2 FYNNEI. The CDR3 sequence: CASSEGLANEQFF. CDR3 sequence (DNA): TGTGCCAGCAGTGAAGGTCTAGCAAATGAGCAGTTCTTC.

The chain employs TRBV10-3 and TRBJ2-7, with TRBD1 identical over 9 bases. The CDR3 runs 14 residues. Germline assignment: CDR1 ENHRY and CDR2 SYGVKD. V dropped 4 bases and J dropped 4; count of bases not matched to a gene: 5. CDR3 nucleotides: TGTGCCATCAGTGGACAGGGGGGTCAGTACGAGCAGTACTTC. It yields the protein CAISGQGGQYEQYF.

The V call is TRBV7-6, the J call TRBJ2-7; TRBD1 matches 8 bases. Germline loops: CDR1 SGHVS, CDR2 FNYEAQ. The CDR3 spans 14 residues. With V trimmed by 5 bases and J by 2 bases, 5 bases remained unmatched. For the CDR3, the DNA is TGTGCCAGCAGCCCGGGACAGGTGACCTACGAGCAGTACTTC. Amino acids: CASSPGQVTYEQYF.